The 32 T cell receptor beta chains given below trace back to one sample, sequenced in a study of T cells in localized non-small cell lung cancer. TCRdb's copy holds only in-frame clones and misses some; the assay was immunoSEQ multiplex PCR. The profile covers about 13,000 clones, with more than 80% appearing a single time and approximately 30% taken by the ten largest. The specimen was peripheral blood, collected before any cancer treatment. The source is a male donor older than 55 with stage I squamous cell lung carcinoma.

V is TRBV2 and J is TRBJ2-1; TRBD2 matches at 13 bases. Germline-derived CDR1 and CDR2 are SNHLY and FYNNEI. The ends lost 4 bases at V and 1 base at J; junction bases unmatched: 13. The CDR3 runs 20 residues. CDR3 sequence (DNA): TGTGCCAGCAGTGCACCCACCGGGACTAGCGGGATGAGGTCCTACAATGAGCAGTTCTTC. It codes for CASSAPTGTSGMRSYNEQFF.

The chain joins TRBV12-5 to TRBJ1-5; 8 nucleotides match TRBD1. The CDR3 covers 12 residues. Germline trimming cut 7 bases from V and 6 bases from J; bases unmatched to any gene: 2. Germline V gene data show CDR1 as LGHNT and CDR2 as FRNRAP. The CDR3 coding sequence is TGTGCTAGTGCCGACAGGGGTCAGCCCCAGCATTTT. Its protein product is CASADRGQPQHF.

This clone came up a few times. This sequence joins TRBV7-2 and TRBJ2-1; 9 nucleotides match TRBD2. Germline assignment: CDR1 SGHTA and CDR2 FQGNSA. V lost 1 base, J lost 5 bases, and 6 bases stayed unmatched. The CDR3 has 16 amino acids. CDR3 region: CASSLVGLAPNNEQFF. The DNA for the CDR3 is TGTGCCAGCAGCTTAGTGGGACTAGCACCTAACAATGAGCAGTTCTTC.

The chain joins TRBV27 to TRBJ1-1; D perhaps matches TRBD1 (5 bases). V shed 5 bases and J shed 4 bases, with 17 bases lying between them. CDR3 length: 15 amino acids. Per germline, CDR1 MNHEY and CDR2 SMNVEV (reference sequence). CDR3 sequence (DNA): TGTGCCAGCAGTCCGTTTAAGGGGCTGGGCACTGAAGCTTTCTTT. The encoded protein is CASSPFKGLGTEAFF.

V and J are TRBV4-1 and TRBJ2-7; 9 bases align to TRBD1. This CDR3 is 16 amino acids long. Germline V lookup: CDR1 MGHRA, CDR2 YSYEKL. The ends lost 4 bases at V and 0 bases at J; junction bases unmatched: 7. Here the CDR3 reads CASSPAGTGSSYEQYF. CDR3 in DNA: TGCGCCAGCAGCCCGGCCGGGACAGGGAGCTCCTACGAGCAGTACTTC.

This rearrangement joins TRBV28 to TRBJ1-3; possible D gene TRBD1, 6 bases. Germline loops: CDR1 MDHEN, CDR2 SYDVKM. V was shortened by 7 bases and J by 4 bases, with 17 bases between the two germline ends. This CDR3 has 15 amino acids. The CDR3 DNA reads TGTGCCAGCAATACACAGGGATTCGGAGGAAACACCATATATTTT. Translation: CASNTQGFGGNTIYF.

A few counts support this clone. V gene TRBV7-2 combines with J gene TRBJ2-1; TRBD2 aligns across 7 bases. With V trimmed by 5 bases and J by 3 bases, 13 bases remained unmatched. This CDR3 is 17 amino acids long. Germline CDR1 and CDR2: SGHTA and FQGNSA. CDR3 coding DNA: TGTGCCAGCAGCCCCCCACGGGCAGCGGGACTCTACAATGAGCAGTTCTTC. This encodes CASSPPRAAGLYNEQFF.

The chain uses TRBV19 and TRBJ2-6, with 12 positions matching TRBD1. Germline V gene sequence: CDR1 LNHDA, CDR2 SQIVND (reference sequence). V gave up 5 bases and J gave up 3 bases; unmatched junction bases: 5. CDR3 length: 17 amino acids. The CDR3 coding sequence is TGTGCCAGTAGTCGGGGACAGGGGGCAGGTGGGGCCAACGTCCTGACTTTC. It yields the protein CASSRGQGAGGANVLTF.

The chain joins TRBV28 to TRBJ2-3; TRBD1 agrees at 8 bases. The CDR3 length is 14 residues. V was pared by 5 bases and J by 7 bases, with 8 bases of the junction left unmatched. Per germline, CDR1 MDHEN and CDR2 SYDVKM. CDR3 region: CASSPGQALNTQYF. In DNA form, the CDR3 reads TGTGCCAGCAGTCCGGGACAGGCCCTAAATACGCAGTATTTT.

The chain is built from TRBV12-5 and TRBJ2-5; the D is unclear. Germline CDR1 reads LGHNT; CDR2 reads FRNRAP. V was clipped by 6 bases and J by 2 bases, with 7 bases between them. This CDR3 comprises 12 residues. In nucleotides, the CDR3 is TGTGCTAGTGGGCGAGATCAAGAGACCCAGTACTTC. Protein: CASGRDQETQYF.

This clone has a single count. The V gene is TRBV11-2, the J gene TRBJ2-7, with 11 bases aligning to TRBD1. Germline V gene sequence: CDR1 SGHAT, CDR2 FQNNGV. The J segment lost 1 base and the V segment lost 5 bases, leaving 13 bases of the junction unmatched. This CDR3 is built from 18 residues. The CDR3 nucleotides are TGTGCCAGCAGCCTCAGTTCCGTCCGGGACAGGGGGTCCTACGAGCAGTACTTC. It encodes CASSLSSVRDRGSYEQYF. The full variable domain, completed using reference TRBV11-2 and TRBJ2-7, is EAGVAQSPRYKIIEKRQSVAFWCNPISGHATLYWYQQILGQGPKLLIQFQNNGVVDDSQLPKDRFSAERLKGVDSTLKIQPAKLEDSAVYLCASSLSSVRDRGSYEQYFGPGTRLTVT.

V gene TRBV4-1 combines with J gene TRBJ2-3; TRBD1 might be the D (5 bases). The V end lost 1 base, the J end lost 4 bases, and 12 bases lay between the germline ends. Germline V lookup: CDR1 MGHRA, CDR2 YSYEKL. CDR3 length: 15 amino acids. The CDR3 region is CASSQGKGSPDTQYF. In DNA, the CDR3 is TGCGCCAGCAGCCAAGGGAAGGGGTCCCCAGATACGCAGTATTTT.

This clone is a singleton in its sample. The CDR3 bases are TGTGCCAGCTCACCGCCGGGACTTCGGGAGCCGGATACGCAGTATTTT. Translation: CASSPPGLREPDTQYF. This sequence joins TRBV18 and TRBJ2-3; TRBD2 might be the D (6 bases). Trimming left V 3 bases short and J 6 bases short, with 19 bases between. The CDR3 is 16 amino acids. Per germline, CDR1 KGHSH and CDR2 LQKENI.

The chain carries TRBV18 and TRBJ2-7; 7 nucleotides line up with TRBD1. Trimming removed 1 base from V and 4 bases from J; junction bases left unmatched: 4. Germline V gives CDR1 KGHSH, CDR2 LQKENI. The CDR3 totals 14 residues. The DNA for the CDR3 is TGTGCCAGCTCACCACAAGCGACAGGGTACGAGCAGTACTTC. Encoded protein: CASSPQATGYEQYF.

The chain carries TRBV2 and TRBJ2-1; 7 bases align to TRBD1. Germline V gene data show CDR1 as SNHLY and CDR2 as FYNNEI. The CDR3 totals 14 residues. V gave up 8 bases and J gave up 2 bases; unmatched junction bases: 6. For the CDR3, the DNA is TGTGCCAGCTCTCAAGACAGGGCCTACAATGAGCAGTTCTTC. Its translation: CASSQDRAYNEQFF.

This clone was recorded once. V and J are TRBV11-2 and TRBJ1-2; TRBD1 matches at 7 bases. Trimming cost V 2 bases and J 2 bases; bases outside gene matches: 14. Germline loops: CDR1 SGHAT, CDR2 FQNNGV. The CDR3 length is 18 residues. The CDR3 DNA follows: TGTGCCAGCAGCTTAAGGAACAGGGGACAATATATAAACTATGGCTACACCTTC. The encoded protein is CASSLRNRGQYINYGYTF.

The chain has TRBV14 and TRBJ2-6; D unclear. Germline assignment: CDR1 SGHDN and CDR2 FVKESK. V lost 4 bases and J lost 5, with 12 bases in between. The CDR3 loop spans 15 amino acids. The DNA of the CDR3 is TGTGCCAGCAGCCCCGTCTCATCCCGGGCCAACGTCCTGACTTTC. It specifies CASSPVSSRANVLTF. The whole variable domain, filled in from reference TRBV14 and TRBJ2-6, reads EAGVTQFPSHSVIEKGQTVTLRCDPISGHDNLYWYRRVMGKEIKFLLHFVKESKQDESGMPNNRFLAERTGGTYSTLKVQPAELEDSGVYFCASSPVSSRANVLTFGAGSRLTVL.

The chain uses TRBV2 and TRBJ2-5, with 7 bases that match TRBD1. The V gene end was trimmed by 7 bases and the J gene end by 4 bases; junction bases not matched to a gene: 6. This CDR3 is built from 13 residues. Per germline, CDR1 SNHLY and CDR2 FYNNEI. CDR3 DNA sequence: TGTGCCAGCACCCAGAACAGGGGAGAGACCCAGTACTTC. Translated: CASTQNRGETQYF.

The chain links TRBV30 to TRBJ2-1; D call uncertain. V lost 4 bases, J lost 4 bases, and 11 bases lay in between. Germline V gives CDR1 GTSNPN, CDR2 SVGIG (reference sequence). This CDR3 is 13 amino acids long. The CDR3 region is CAWKPQKYNEQFF. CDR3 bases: TGTGCCTGGAAGCCGCAAAAGTACAATGAGCAGTTCTTC. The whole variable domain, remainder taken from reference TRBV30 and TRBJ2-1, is SQTIHQWPATLVQPVGSPLSLECTVEGTSNPNLYWYRQAAGRGLQLLFYSVGIGQISSEVPQNLSASRPQDRQFILSSKKLLLSDSGFYLCAWKPQKYNEQFFGPGTRLTVL.

CDR3 bases: TGTGCCAGCAGCTTCGGCAGGGGGGAGCCCTATGGCTACACCTTC. Residues: CASSFGRGEPYGYTF. The chain joins TRBV7-9 to TRBJ1-2, with 7 bases matching TRBD1. The CDR3 length is 15 residues. Trimming at V came to 3 bases and at J to 4 bases, leaving 8 bases not matched to a gene. CDR1 and CDR2 (germline): SEHNR, FQNEAQ (reference sequence).

The CDR3 sequence is CASSDKGETQYF. DNA for the CDR3: TGTGCCAGCAGTGATAAGGGGGAGACCCAGTACTTC. This sequence joins TRBV6-1 and TRBJ2-5, with D maybe TRBD1 (5 bases). The V end was cut by 3 bases, the J end by 5 bases, with 7 bases between. Germline V gene data show CDR1 as MNHNS and CDR2 as SASEGT. The CDR3 has 12 residues.

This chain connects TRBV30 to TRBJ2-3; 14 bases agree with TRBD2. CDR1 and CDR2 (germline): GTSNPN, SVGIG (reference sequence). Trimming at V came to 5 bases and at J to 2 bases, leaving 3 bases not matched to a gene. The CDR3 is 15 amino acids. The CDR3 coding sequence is TGTGCCTGGGGACTAGCGGGAGGTCCCACAGATACGCAGTATTTT. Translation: CAWGLAGGPTDTQYF.

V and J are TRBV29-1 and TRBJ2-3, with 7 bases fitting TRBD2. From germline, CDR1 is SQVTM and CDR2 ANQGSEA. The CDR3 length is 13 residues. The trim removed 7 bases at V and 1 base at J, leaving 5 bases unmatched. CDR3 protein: CSGGGSGTDTQYF. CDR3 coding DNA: TGCAGCGGGGGCGGGAGCGGCACAGATACGCAGTATTTT.

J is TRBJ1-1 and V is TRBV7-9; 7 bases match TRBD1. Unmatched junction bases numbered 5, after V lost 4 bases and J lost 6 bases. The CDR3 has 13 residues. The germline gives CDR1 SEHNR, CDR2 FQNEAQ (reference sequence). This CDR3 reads CASSSRGLPEAFF. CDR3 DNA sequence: TGTGCCAGCAGCTCTAGGGGGCTCCCTGAAGCTTTCTTT. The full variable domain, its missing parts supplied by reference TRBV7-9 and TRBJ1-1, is DTGVSQNPRHKITKRGQNVTFRCDPISEHNRLYWYRQTLGQGPEFLTYFQNEAQLEKSRLLSDRFSAERPKGSFSTLEIQRTEQGDSAMYLCASSSRGLPEAFFGQGTRLTVV.

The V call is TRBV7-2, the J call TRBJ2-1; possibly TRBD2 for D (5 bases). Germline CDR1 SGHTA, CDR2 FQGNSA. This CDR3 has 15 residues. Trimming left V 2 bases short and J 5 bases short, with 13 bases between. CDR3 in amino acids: CASSLRGKAHNEQFF. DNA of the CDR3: TGTGCCAGCAGCTTACGAGGGAAGGCCCACAATGAGCAGTTCTTC.

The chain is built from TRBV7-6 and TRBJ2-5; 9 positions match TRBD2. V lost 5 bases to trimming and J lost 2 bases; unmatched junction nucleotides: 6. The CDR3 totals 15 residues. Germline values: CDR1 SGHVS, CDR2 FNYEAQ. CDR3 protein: CASSNPSGVQETQYF. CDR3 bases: TGTGCCAGCAGCAACCCTAGCGGGGTACAAGAGACCCAGTACTTC.

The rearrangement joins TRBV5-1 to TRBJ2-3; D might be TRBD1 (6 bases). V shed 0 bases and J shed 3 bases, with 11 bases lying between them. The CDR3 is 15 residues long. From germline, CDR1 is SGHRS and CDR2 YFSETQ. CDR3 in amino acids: CASSLGGHETDTQYF. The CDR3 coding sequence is TGCGCCAGCAGCTTGGGGGGGCACGAAACAGATACGCAGTATTTT. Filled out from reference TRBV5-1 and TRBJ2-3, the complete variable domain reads KAGVTQTPRYLIKTRGQQVTLSCSPISGHRSVSWYQQTPGQGLQFLFEYFSETQRNKGNFPGRFSGRQFSNSRSEMNVSTLELGDSALYLCASSLGGHETDTQYFGPGTRLTVL.

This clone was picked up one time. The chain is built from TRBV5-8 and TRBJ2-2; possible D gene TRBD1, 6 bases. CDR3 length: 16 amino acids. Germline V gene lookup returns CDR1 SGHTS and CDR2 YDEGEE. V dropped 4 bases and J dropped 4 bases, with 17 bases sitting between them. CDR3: CASSQLDRRGTGELFF. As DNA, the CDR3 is TGTGCCAGCAGCCAATTGGACAGAAGGGGCACCGGGGAGCTGTTTTTT.

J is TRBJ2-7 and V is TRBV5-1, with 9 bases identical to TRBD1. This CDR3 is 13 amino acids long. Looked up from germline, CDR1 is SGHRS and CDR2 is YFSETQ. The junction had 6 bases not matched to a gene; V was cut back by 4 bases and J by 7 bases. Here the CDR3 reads CASSTQGAKEQYF. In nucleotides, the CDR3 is TGCGCCAGCAGCACACAGGGGGCAAAAGAGCAGTACTTC.

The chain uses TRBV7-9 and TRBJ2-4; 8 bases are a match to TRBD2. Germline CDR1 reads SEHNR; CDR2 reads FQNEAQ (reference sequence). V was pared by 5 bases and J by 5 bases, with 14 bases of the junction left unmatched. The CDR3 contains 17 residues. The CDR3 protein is CASSPIILGLEENIQYF. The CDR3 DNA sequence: TGTGCCAGCAGCCCAATAATCTTGGGACTAGAAGAAAACATTCAGTACTTC.

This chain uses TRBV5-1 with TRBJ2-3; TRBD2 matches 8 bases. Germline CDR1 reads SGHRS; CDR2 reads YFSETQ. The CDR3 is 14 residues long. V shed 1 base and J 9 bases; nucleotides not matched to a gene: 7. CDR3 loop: CASSLSGLDSTQYF. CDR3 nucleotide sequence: TGCGCCAGCAGCTTGTCGGGACTAGATTCAACGCAGTATTTT. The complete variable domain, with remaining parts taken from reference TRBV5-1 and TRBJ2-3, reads KAGVTQTPRYLIKTRGQQVTLSCSPISGHRSVSWYQQTPGQGLQFLFEYFSETQRNKGNFPGRFSGRQFSNSRSEMNVSTLELGDSALYLCASSLSGLDSTQYFGPGTRLTVL.

The CDR3 DNA follows: TGTGCCAGTAGTATAGATGTAAAGGGAAGTAGTGAAGCTTTCTTT. It specifies CASSIDVKGSSEAFF. V usage is TRBV19 and J usage is TRBJ1-1; D ambiguous. Germline V gives CDR1 LNHDA, CDR2 SQIVND (reference sequence). Trimming took off 0 bases at V and 7 bases at J, with 15 bases between the two ends. This CDR3 region has 15 residues.